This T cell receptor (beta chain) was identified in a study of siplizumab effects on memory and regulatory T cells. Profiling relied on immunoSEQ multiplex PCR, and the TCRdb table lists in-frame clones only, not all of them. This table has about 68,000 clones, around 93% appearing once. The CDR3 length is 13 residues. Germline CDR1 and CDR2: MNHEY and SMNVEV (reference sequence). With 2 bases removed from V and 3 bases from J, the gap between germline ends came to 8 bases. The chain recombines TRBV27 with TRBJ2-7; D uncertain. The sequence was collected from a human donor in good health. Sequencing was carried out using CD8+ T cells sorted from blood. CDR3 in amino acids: CASSLAPYYEQYF. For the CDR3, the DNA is TGTGCCAGCAGTTTAGCGCCTTACTACGAGCAGTACTTC.